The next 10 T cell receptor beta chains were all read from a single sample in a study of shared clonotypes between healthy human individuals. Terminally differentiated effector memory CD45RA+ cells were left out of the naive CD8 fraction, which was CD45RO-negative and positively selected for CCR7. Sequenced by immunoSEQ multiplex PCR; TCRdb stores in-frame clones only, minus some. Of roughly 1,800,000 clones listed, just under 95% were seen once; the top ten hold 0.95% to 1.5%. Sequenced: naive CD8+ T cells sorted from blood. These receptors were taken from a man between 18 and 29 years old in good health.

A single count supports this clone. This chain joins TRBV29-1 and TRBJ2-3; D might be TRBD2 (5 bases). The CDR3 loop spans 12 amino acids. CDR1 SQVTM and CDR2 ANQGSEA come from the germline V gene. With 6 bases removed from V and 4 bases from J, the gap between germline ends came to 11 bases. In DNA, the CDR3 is TGCAGCGTGCCAAAGGGAGCAGATACGCAGTATTTT. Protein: CSVPKGADTQYF.

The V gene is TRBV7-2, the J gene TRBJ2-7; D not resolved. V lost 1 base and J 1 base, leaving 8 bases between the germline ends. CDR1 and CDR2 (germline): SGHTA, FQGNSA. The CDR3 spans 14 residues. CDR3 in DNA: TGTGCCAGCAGCTTAGGACCCAAGTCCTACGAGCAGTACTTC. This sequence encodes CASSLGPKSYEQYF.

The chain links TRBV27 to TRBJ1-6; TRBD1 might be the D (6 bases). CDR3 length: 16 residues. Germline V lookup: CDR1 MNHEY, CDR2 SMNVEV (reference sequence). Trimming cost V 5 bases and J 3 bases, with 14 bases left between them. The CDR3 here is CASSGEGGVYNSPLHF. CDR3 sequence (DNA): TGTGCCAGCAGTGGGGAGGGGGGGGTCTATAATTCACCCCTCCACTTT.

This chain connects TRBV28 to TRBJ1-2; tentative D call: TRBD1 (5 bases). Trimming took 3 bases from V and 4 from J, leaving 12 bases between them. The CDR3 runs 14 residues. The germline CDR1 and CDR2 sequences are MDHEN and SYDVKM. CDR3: CASSLWDEGYGYTF. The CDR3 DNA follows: TGTGCCAGCAGTTTGTGGGACGAAGGCTATGGCTACACCTTC.

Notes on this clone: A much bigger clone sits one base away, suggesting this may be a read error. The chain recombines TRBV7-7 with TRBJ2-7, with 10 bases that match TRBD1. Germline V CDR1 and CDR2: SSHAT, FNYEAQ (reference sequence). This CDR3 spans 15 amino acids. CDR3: CASSSGTGASYEQYF. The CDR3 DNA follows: TGTGCTAGCAGCTCCGGGACAGGGGCCTCCTACGAGCAGTACTTC. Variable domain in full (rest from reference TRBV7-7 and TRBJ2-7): GAGVSQSPRYKVTKRGQDVTLRCDPISSHATLYWYQQALGQGPEFLTYFNYEAQPDKSGLPSDRFSAERPEGSISTLTIQRTEQRDSAMYRCASSSGTGASYEQYFGPGTRLTVT.

The CDR3 here is CASSVGDSRVYEQYF. The DNA for the CDR3 is TGTGCCAGCAGCGTAGGAGACAGCCGAGTCTACGAGCAGTACTTC. The chain joins TRBV9 to TRBJ2-7; weak D call: TRBD1 (5 bases). Deletions cut 0 bases from V and 3 bases from J, with 13 bases between. Germline values: CDR1 SGDLS, CDR2 YYNGEE. This CDR3 spans 15 amino acids.

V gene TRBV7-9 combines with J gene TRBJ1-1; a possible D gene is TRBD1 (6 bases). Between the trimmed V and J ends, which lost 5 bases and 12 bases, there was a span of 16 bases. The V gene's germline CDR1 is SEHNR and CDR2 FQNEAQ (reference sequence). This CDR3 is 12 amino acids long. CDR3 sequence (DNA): TGTGCCAGCAGCAGAGGGGCAGGGGTTCCTTTCTTT. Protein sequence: CASSRGAGVPFF.

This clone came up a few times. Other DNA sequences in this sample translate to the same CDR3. CDR3: CASSLGAGGYEQYF. DNA for the CDR3: TGTGCCAGCAGTTTAGGGGCAGGGGGCTACGAGCAGTACTTC. The gene calls are TRBV27 and TRBJ2-7, with 7 bases fitting TRBD1. The CDR3 has 14 residues. J lost 3 bases, V lost 2 bases, and 4 bases had no gene match. From germline, CDR1 is MNHEY and CDR2 SMNVEV (reference sequence).

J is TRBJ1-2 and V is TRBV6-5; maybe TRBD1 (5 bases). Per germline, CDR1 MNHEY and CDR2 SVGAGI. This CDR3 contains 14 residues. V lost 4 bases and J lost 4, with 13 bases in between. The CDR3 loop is CASSSRQTPYGYTF. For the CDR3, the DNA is TGTGCCAGCAGTTCCAGACAGACGCCCTATGGCTACACCTTC.

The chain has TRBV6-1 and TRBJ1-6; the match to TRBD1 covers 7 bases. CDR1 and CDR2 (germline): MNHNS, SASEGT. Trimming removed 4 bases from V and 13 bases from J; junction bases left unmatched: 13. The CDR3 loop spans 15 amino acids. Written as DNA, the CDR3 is TGTGCCAGCAGTGGCGGGGGCCAGGGGGTTCCGCCCCTCCACTTT. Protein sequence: CASSGGGQGVPPLHF.